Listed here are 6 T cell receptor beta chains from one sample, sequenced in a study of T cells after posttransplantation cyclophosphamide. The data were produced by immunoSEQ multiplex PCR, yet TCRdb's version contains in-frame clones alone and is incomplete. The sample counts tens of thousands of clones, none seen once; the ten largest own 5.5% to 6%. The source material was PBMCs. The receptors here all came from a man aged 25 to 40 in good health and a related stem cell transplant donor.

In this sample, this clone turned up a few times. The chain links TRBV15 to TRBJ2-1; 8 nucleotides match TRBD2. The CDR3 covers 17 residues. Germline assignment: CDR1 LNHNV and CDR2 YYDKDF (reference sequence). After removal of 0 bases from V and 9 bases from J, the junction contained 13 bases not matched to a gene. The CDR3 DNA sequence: TGTGCCACCAGCAGAGATGGTCTCGGGGGGGTTGGTAGTGAGCAGTTCTTC. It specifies CATSRDGLGGVGSEQFF.

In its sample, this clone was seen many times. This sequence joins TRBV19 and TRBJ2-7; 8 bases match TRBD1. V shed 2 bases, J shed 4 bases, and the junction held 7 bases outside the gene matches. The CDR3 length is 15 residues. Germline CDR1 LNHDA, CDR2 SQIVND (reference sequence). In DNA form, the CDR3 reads TGTGCCAGTAGTATAACCGGGACAGGCCTGTACGAGCAGTACTTC. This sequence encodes CASSITGTGLYEQYF.

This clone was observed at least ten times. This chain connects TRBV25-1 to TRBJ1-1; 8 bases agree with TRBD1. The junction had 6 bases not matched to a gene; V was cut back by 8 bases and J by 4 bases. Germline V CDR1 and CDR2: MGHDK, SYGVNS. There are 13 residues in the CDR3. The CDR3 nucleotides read TGTGCCAGCGGATTACAGGGGGGCACTGAAGCTTTCTTT. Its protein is CASGLQGGTEAFF.

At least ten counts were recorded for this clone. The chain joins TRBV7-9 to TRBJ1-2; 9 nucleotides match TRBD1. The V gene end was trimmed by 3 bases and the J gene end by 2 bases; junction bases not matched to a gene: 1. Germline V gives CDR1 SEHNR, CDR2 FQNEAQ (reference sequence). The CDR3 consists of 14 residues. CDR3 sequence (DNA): TGTGCCAGCAGCTTGACAGGGGGAAACTATGGCTACACCTTC. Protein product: CASSLTGGNYGYTF.

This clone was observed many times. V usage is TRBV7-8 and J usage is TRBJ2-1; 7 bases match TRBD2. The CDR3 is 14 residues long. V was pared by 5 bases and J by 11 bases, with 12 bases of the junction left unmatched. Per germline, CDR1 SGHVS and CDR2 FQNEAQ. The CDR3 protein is CASSPLGGEGKQFF. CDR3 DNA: TGTGCCAGCAGCCCATTGGGGGGGGAAGGGAAGCAGTTCTTC.

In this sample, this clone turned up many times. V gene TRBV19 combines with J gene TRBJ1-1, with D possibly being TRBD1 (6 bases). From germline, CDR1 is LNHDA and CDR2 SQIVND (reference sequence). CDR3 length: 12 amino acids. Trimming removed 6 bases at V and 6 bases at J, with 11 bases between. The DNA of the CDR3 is TGTGCCAGTAGCGATCGGACAGCTGAAGCTTTCTTT. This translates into CASSDRTAEAFF.